This T cell receptor (beta chain) originates from a study of blood T cells in healthy people across ages. Across the study: Template switching captured about one barcoded beta molecule per two T cells. Study conclusions and caveats: The unknown donor CMV status may have confounded expanded clonotype changes. The unsorted PBMCs prevented any conclusive comparison of naive versus antigen-experienced cells. Strong correlation linked observed beta diversity and percent naive T cells.

This clonotype was recorded a few times. Its antigen is unidentified. Next came a second PCR, run for roughly 6 to 11 cycles, which used a sample-barcoded 5' primer along with a J-beta primer mix. TCRdb reprocessed the 5' RACE reads via MiXCR and lists one record per CDR3 protein. This sample has 910,000 or so distinct CDR3 sequences, with approximately 50% found just once. The TCR comes from an older woman in good health. The sample taken for sequencing was blood.

The CDR3 region has the DNA TGCGCCAGCAGCCAAGAAACGGGGTCTAGCGGGAGGTCGGATACGCAGTATTTT. Translating it yields CASSQETGSSGRSDTQYF. J is TRBJ2-3 and V is TRBV4-3; TRBD2 matches at 11 bases. The CDR3 consists of 18 residues. V shed 0 bases and J 6 bases; nucleotides not matched to a gene: 11. Per the germline V gene, CDR1 is LGHNA and CDR2 is YSLEER.